Listed below are T cell receptor beta chains from one sample, sequenced in a study of cytotoxic CD8 clonotypes in ibrutinib-treated CLL. Using immunoSEQ multiplex PCR, the repertoire was profiled, and TCRdb retains in-frame clones only, with some absent. The sample carries about 10,000 clones, around three quarters recorded once. This material consisted of PBMCs, taken at disease progression, from a patient treated with ibrutinib. Every receptor here comes from a human donor with chronic lymphocytic leukemia. Both conserved end residues are part of each CDR3. The D gene is left open where the match is weak. Size is omitted from some rows. Given values are once, few, many or a class for expanded clones.

J gene,V gene,clone size,D gene,CDR3 DNA,CDR3 protein
TRBJ2-2,TRBV4-1,.,TRBD1,TGCGCCAGCAGCCAGCTGGGACAGGGGGCTAACGGGGAGCTGTTTTTT,CASSQLGQGANGELFF
TRBJ2-7,TRBV18,.,.,TGTGCCAGCTCACCCCGGACGGGAGAAGAAGTCATCCTTTACGAGCAGTACTTC,CASSPRTGEEVILYEQYF
TRBJ1-1,TRBV18,.,.,TGTGCCAGCTCACCACGATTGGGGCAAGATGAAGCTTTCTTT,CASSPRLGQDEAFF
TRBJ2-1,TRBV2,once,TRBD2,TGTGCCAGCGGTCTCATAGCGGGAGCGTTCAATGAGCAGTTCTTC,CASGLIAGAFNEQFF
TRBJ1-2,TRBV7-9,.,.,TGTGCCTCCTCTCTGGACGGGGGCGGTGGCTACACCTTC,CASSLDGGGGYTF
TRBJ2-7,TRBV6-5,.,TRBD1,TGTGCCGCGCGAGGGGGGACAGGGAATGCCGAGCAGTACTTC,CAARGGTGNAEQYF
TRBJ2-1,TRBV5-1,few,.,TGCGCCAGCAGCTTGGCAGGGAATGAGCAGTTCTTC,CASSLAGNEQFF
TRBJ2-2,TRBV18,.,.,TGTGCCAGCTCGTATTTTTGGGGGCCGGACACCGGGGAGCTGTTTTTT,CASSYFWGPDTGELFF
TRBJ1-2,TRBV7-2,.,.,TGTGCCAGCAGCTCCTCTAACAGAGACGGAGACGGAAAGACCTATGGCTACACCTTC,CASSSSNRDGDGKTYGYTF
TRBJ2-5,TRBV7-3,.,.,TGTGCCAGCAGCTATGGGTGGGGAGAGACCCAGTACTTC,CASSYGWGETQYF
TRBJ1-2,TRBV5-4,.,TRBD1,TGTGCCAGCAGCCCGAGGGGGCAGGGAGGGTATGGCTACACCTTC,CASSPRGQGGYGYTF
TRBJ2-1,TRBV2,.,.,TGTGCCAGCAGTGACCCGCGGCTTAACAATGAGCAGTTCTTC,CASSDPRLNNEQFF
TRBJ2-7,TRBV28,.,TRBD2,TGTGCCAGCAGACGCCAAACTAGCGGGTATACCTCCTACGAGCAGTACTTC,CASRRQTSGYTSYEQYF
TRBJ2-2,TRBV28,.,.,TGTGCCAGCAGTTTACCCAAGAACACCGGGGAGCTGTTTTTT,CASSLPKNTGELFF
TRBJ2-3,TRBV5-1,once,.,TGCGCCAGCAGCTCCCCGACGGGGGCAAGGGTGGATACGCAGTATTTT,CASSSPTGARVDTQYF
TRBJ2-1,TRBV4-1,.,.,TGCGCCAGCAGCCAGGTGCAGGGGGCGAGGGGGGGTGAGCAGTTCTTC,CASSQVQGARGGEQFF
TRBJ1-4,TRBV29-1,.,.,TGCAGCGTTGCGGGGGGGTTGAGGGAAAAACTGTTTTTT,CSVAGGLREKLFF
TRBJ2-7,TRBV11-3,.,.,TGTGCCAGCAGCTTAGGGGGACGCGAGCAGTACTTC,CASSLGGREQYF
TRBJ2-7,TRBV5-1,.,TRBD1,TGCGCCAGCAGCGGATCCGGGACAGACCGACCTTCCTACGAGCAGTACTTC,CASSGSGTDRPSYEQYF
TRBJ2-3,TRBV18,.,.,TGTGCCAGCTCACCACCGGCTATTACAGATACGCAGTATTTT,CASSPPAITDTQYF
TRBJ1-6,TRBV2,.,.,TGTGCCAGCAGTGGGGTATCGGGCCTACCTGCGCATTCACCCCTCCACTTT,CASSGVSGLPAHSPLHF
TRBJ2-3,TRBV2,.,TRBD2,TGTGCCAGCAGTCCGCGGACTAGCGGGAGCTCGGATACGCAGTATTTT,CASSPRTSGSSDTQYF
TRBJ2-5,TRBV18,.,TRBD1,TGTGCCAGCACGCACGGGACAGCAAGAGCCCAGTACTTC,CASTHGTARAQYF
TRBJ1-6,TRBV18,.,.,TGTGCCAGCTCACCACAGCCATCCGCGGATTCACCCCTCCACTTT,CASSPQPSADSPLHF
TRBJ2-2,TRBV5-4,.,TRBD1,TGTGCCAGCAGCTTGGGGGACAGGGGGCAAAACACCGGGGAGCTGTTTTTT,CASSLGDRGQNTGELFF
TRBJ2-3,TRBV7-8,.,TRBD1,TGTGCCAGCAGCTTAAACAGGGGGCGCGTCACAGATACGCAGTATTTT,CASSLNRGRVTDTQYF
TRBJ2-7,TRBV29-1,.,.,TGCAGCGTCGCCGGGACCGGCCCTGCCTACGAGCAGTACTTC,CSVAGTGPAYEQYF